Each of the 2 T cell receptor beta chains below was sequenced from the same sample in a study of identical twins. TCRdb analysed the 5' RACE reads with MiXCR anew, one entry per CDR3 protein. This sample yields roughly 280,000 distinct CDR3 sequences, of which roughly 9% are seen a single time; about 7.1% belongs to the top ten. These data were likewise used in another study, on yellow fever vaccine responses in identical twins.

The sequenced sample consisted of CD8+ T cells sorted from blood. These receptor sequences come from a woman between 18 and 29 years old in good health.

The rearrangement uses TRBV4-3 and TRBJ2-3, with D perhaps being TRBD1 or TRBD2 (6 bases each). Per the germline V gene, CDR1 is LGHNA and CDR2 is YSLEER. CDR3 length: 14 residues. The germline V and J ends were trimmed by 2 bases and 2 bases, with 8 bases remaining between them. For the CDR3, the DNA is TGCGCCAGCAGCCAATGGGGGGCCACAGATACGCAGTATTTT. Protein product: CASSQWGATDTQYF.

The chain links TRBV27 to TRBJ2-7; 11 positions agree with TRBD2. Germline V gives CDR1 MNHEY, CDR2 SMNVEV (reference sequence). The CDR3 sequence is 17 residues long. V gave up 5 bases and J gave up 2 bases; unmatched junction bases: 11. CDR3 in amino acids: CASSTRLSGRAPYEQYF. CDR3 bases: TGTGCCAGCAGTACAAGGCTTAGCGGGAGGGCCCCCTACGAGCAGTACTTC.